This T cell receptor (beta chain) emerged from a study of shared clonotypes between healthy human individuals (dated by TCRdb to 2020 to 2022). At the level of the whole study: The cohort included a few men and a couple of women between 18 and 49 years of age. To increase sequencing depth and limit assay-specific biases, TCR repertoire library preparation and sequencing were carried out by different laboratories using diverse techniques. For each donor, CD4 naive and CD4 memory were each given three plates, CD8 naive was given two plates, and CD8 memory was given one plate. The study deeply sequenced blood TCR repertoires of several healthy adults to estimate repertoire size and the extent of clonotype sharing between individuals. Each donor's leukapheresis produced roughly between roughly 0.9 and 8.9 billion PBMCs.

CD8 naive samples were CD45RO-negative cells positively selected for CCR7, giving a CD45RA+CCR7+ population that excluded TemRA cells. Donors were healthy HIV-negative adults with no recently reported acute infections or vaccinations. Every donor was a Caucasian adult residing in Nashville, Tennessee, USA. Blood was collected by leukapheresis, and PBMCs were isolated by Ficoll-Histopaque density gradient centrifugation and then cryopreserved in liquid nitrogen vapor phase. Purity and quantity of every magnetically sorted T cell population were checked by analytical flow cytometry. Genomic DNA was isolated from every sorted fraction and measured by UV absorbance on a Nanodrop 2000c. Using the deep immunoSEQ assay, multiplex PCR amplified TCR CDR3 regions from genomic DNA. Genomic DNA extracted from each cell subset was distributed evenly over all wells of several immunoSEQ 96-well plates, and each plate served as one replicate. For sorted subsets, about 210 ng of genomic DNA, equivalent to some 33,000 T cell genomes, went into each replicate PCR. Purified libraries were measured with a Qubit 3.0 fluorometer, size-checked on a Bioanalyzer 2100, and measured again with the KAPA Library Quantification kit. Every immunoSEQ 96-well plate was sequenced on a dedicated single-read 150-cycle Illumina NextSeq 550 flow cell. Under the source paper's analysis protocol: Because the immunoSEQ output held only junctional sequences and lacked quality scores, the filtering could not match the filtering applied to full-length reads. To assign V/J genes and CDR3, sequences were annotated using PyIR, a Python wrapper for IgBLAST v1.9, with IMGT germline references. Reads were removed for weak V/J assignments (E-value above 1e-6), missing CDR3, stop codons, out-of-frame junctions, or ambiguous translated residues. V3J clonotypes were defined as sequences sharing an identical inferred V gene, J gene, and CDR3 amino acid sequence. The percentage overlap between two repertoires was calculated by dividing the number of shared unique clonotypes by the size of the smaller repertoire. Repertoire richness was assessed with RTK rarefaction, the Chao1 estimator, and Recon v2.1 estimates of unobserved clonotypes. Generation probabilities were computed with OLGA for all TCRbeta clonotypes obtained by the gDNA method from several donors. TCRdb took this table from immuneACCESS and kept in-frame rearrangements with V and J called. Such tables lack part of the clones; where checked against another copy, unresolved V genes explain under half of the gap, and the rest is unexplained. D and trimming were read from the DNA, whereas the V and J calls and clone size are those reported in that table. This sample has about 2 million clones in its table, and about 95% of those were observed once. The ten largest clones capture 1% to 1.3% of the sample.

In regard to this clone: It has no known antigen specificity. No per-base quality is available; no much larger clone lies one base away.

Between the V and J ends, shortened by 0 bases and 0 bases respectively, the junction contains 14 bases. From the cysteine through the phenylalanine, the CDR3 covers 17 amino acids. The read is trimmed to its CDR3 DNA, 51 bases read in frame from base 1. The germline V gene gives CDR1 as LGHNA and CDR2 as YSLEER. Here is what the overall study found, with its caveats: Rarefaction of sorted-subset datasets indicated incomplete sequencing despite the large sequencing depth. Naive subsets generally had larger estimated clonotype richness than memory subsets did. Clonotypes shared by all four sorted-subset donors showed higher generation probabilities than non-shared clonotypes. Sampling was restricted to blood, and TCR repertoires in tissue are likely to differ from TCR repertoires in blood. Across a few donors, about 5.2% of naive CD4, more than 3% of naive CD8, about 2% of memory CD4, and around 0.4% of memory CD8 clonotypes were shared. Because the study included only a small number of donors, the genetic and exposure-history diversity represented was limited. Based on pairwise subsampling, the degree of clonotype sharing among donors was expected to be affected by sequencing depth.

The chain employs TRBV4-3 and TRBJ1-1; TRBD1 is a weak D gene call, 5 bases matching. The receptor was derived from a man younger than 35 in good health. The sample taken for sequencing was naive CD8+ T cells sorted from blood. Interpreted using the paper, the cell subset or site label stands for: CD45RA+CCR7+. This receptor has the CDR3 CASSQDREYRMNTEAFF. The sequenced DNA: TGCGCCAGCAGCCAAGATAGGGAGTACAGGATGAACACTGAAGCTTTCTTT.